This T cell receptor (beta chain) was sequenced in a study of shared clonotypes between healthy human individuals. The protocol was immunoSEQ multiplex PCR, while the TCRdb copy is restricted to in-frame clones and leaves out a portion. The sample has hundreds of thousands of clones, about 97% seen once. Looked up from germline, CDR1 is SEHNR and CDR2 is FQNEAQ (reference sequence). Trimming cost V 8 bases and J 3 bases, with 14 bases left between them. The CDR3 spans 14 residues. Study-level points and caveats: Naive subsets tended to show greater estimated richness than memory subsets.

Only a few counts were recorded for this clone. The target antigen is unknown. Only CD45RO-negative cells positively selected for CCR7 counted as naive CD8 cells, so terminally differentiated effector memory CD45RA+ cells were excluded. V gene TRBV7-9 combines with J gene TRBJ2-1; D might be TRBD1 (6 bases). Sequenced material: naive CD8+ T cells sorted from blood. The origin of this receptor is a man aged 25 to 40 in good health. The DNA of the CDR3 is TGTGCCAGCGGACGGACAGAAAACTACAATGAGCAGTTCTTC. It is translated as CASGRTENYNEQFF.